This entry lists 17 T cell receptor beta chains sequenced from one sample in a study of cytomegalovirus exposure and HLA in healthy donors. Both 60 Vbeta primers and 13 Jbeta primers went into the PCR. Some clones are missing from TCRdb's copy, which holds only in-frame ones; the method was immunoSEQ multiplex PCR. Here the sample spans about 98,000 clones, approximately 82% being singletons. Sequences were obtained from PBMCs. The source is a female donor in good health and CMV-seropositive.

Here the CDR3 DNA reads TGCAGCGTTTTTAAATTCCGGGACAACACCTACGAGCAGTACTTC. This translates into CSVFKFRDNTYEQYF. This chain uses TRBV29-1 with TRBJ2-7, with D possibly TRBD1 on 6 matching bases. The germline CDR1 and CDR2 sequences are SQVTM and ANQGSEA. This CDR3 is 15 amino acids long. The V end lost 5 bases, the J end lost 2 bases, and 19 bases lay between the germline ends.

The rearrangement links TRBV9 to TRBJ2-3, with TRBD2 identical over 12 bases. The V gene's germline CDR1 is SGDLS and CDR2 YYNGEE. After removal of 3 bases from V and 5 bases from J, the junction contained 7 bases not matched to a gene. The CDR3 has 16 residues. CDR3 in DNA: TGTGCCAGCAGCGCACGACTAGCGGGAGAAATAGATACGCAGTATTTT. It encodes CASSARLAGEIDTQYF.

The chain is built from TRBV19 and TRBJ1-4, with 8 bases identical to TRBD1. This CDR3 is built from 16 residues. The V segment lost 3 bases and the J segment 7 bases; nucleotides outside the gene matches: 10. Germline V lookup: CDR1 LNHDA, CDR2 SQIVND (reference sequence). The CDR3 nucleotides read TGTGCCAGTAGTATGCCTTTAGGACAGGGTATTGAAAAACTGTTTTTT. This codes for CASSMPLGQGIEKLFF.

This clone was recorded a few times. This chain joins TRBV29-1 and TRBJ2-5, with 7 bases identical to TRBD2. CDR1 and CDR2 from the germline V gene are SQVTM and ANQGSEA. The ends lost 5 bases at V and 4 bases at J; junction bases unmatched: 4. The CDR3 runs to 12 residues. CDR3 nucleotides: TGCAGCGTTTGGGGGAGGGGAGAGACCCAGTACTTC. This gives the protein CSVWGRGETQYF. The full variable domain, in which reference TRBV29-1 and TRBJ2-5 provide the parts outside the CDR3, is SAVISQKPSRDICQRGTSLTIQCQVDSQVTMMFWYRQQPGQSLTLIATANQGSEATYESGFVIDKFPISRPNLTFSTLTVSNMSPEDSSIYLCSVWGRGETQYFGPGTRLLVL.

The genes are TRBV29-1 and TRBJ2-7; the match to TRBD1 covers 7 bases. Germline CDR1 and CDR2: SQVTM and ANQGSEA. The CDR3 totals 13 residues. J lost 3 bases, V lost 6 bases, and 8 bases had no gene match. CDR3 sequence (DNA): TGCAGCGTCAAACAGGGGATCGGCTACGAGCAGTACTTC. As protein: CSVKQGIGYEQYF.

The rearrangement joins TRBV30 to TRBJ2-7; 7 positions match TRBD1. This CDR3 comprises 14 residues. The trim removed 5 bases at V and 3 bases at J, leaving 10 bases unmatched. In germline, CDR1 is GTSNPN, CDR2 SVGIG (reference sequence). The CDR3 protein is CAWDTGETYYEQYF. CDR3 nucleotides: TGTGCCTGGGACACAGGGGAAACTTACTACGAGCAGTACTTC.

This chain connects TRBV11-2 to TRBJ1-5; D call uncertain. From germline, CDR1 is SGHAT and CDR2 FQNNGV. The CDR3 covers 14 residues. Trimming took off 2 bases at V and 7 bases at J, with 12 bases between the two ends. CDR3 in DNA: TGTGCCAGCAGCTTAACCGGGGATCAGCAGCCCCAGCATTTT. As protein: CASSLTGDQQPQHF.

The chain carries TRBV18 and TRBJ2-5; 9 positions match TRBD1. The DNA matches TRBJ2-7 better at its end, which makes the J call doubtful. The CDR3 contains 15 residues. CDR1 is KGHSH and CDR2 is LQKENI in the germline V gene. The DNA of the CDR3 is TGTGCCAGCTCACCACTGGGACAGGGAAGCTACGAGCAGTACTTC. As protein: CASSPLGQGSYEQYF.

This chain connects TRBV2 to TRBJ1-5; 8 bases agree with TRBD1. V lost 1 base and J lost 3; bases outside the gene matches: 5. Germline loops: CDR1 SNHLY, CDR2 FYNNEI. The CDR3 spans 16 residues. In DNA form, the CDR3 reads TGTGCCAGCAGTGAAGGACAGGGGTTTGTCAATCAGCCCCAGCATTTT. The encoded protein is CASSEGQGFVNQPQHF.

The chain recombines TRBV28 with TRBJ1-4; D might be TRBD1 (5 bases). CDR1 and CDR2 (germline): MDHEN, SYDVKM. V was shortened by 6 bases and J by 3 bases, with 14 bases between the two germline ends. The CDR3 extends over 15 amino acids. This chain's CDR3 is CASRYQGSANEKLFF. The CDR3 bases are TGTGCCAGCAGATATCAGGGATCGGCTAATGAAAAACTGTTTTTT.

This rearrangement joins TRBV7-9 to TRBJ1-3; 7 bases are shared with TRBD1. V trimming: 3 bases; J trimming: 7 bases; junction bases outside the gene matches: 0. This CDR3 comprises 12 residues. Germline CDR1 is SEHNR and CDR2 is FQNEAQ (reference sequence). The CDR3 bases are TGTGCCAGCAGCTTGGGACAGAACACCATATATTTT. Amino acid sequence: CASSLGQNTIYF. The whole variable domain, filled in from reference TRBV7-9 and TRBJ1-3, reads DTGVSQNPRHKITKRGQNVTFRCDPISEHNRLYWYRQTLGQGPEFLTYFQNEAQLEKSRLLSDRFSAERPKGSFSTLEIQRTEQGDSAMYLCASSLGQNTIYFGEGSWLTVV.

The chain links TRBV19 to TRBJ1-2; D not certain. The CDR3 spans 15 residues. The germline V and J ends were trimmed by 7 bases and 2 bases, with 17 bases remaining between them. From germline, CDR1 is LNHDA and CDR2 SQIVND (reference sequence). The CDR3 nucleotides are TGTGCCAGTACCAGCGGAATTTTGCGAAACTATGGCTACACCTTC. The encoded protein is CASTSGILRNYGYTF.

About this clone itself: A read error may produce the germline difference seen at one junction end. J is TRBJ1-1 and V is TRBV4-2; D gene uncertain. The CDR3 totals 13 residues. The germline V gene encodes CDR1 LGHNA and CDR2 YNFKEQ. The CDR3 bases are TGTGCCCGCAGCCAAGATTGGAGGACTGAAGCTTTCTTT. Translation: CARSQDWRTEAFF.

The chain couples TRBV4-1 to TRBJ2-7, with TRBD1 matching 8 bases. Trimming took 1 base from V and 4 from J; bases not matched to a gene: 6. Germline lookup yields CDR1 MGHRA and CDR2 YSYEKL. The CDR3 is 15 amino acids. The CDR3 nucleotides are TGCGCCAGCAGCCAAGCCTGGACAGGGCTATACGAGCAGTACTTC. This encodes CASSQAWTGLYEQYF.

CDR3: CASSPLTGKTGNTIYF. The DNA of the CDR3 is TGTGCCAGCAGCCCTCTGACAGGGAAAACAGGAAACACCATATATTTT. The V call is TRBV5-6, the J call TRBJ1-3; 7 bases map to TRBD1. Germline CDR1 reads SGHDT; CDR2 reads YYEEEE. This CDR3 has 16 amino acids. V trimming: 4 bases; J trimming: 4 bases; junction bases outside the gene matches: 11.

This clone has only a few counts. The V gene is TRBV7-6, the J gene TRBJ1-2; no reliable D call. Germline values: CDR1 SGHVS, CDR2 FNYEAQ. Trimming stripped 0 bases from V and 5 bases from J, with 25 bases between. The length of the CDR3 is 19 residues. CDR3 nucleotides: TGTGCCAGCAGCTTAGCACTATCAGCCCCGACGGGATCGGGGTATGGCTACACCTTC. Translation: CASSLALSAPTGSGYGYTF.

The genes are TRBV7-6 and TRBJ2-5, with D tentatively TRBD2 (5 bases). The CDR3 contains 16 residues. V lost 5 bases to trimming and J lost 0 bases, with 16 bases between them. CDR1 is SGHVS and CDR2 is FNYEAQ in the germline V gene. The DNA for the CDR3 is TGTGCCAGCAGCAGTATGAGGGCAGACAACCAAGAGACCCAGTACTTC. Protein: CASSSMRADNQETQYF. The full variable domain, in which reference TRBV7-6 and TRBJ2-5 provide the parts outside the CDR3, is GAGVSQSPRYKVTKRGQDVALRCDPISGHVSLYWYRQALGQGPEFLTYFNYEAQQDKSGLPNDRFSAERPEGSISTLTIQRTEQRDSAMYRCASSSMRADNQETQYFGPGTRLLVL.